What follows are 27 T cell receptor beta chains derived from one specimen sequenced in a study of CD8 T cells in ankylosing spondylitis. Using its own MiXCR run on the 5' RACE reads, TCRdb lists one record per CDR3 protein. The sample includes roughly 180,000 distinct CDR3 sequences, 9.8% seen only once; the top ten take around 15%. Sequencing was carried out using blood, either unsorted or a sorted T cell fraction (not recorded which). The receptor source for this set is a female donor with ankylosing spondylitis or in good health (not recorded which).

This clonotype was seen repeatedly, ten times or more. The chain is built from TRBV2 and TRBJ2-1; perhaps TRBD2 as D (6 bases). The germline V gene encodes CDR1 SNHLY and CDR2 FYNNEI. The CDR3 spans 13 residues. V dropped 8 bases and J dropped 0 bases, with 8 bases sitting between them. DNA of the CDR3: TGTGCCAGCCGGGGGTTCTCCTACAATGAGCAGTTCTTC. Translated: CASRGFSYNEQFF.

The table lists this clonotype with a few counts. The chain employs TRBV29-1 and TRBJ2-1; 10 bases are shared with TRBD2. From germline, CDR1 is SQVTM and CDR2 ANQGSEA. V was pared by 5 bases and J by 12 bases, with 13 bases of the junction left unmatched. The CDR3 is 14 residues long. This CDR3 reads CSVTGTSADGGQFF. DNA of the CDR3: TGCAGCGTTACCGGGACTAGCGCGGACGGAGGGCAGTTCTTC.

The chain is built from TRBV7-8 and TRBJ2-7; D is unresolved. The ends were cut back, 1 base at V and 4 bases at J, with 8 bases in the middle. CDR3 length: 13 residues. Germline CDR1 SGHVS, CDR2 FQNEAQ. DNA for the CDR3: TGTGCCAGCAGCTTAGAGAACGGGTACGAGCAGTACTTC. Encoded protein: CASSLENGYEQYF.

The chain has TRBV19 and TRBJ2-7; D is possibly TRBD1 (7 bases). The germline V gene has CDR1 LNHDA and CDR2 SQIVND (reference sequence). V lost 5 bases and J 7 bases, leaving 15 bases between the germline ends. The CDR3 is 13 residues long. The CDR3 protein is CASSQGGAGEQYF. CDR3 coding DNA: TGTGCCAGTAGTCAAGGGGGCGCGGGGGAGCAGTACTTC.

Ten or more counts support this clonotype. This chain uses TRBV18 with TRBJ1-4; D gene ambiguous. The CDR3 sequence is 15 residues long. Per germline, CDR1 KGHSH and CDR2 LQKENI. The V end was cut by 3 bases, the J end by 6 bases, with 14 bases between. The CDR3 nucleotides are TGTGCCAGCTCACCGACCGTCCACTACTATGAAAAACTGTTTTTT. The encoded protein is CASSPTVHYYEKLFF.

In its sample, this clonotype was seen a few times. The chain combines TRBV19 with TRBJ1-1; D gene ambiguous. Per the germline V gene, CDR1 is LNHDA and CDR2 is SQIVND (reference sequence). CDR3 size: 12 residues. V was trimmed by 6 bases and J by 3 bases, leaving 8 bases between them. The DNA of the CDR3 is TGTGCCAGTAGATGGAGTGACACTGAAGCTTTCTTT. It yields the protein CASRWSDTEAFF.

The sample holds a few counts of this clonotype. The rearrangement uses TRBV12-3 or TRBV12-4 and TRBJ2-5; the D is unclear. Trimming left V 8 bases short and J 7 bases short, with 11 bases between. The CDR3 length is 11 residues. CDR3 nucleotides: TGTGCCAGCGCTGCGGCTGGGACCCAGTACTTC. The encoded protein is CASAAAGTQYF.

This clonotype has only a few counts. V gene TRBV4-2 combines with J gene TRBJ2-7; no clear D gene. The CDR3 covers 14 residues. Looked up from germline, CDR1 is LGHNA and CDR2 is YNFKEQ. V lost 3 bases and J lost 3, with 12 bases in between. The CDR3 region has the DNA TGTGCCAGCAGCCACCGGCTAGAGCGCTACGAGCAGTACTTC. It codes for CASSHRLERYEQYF.

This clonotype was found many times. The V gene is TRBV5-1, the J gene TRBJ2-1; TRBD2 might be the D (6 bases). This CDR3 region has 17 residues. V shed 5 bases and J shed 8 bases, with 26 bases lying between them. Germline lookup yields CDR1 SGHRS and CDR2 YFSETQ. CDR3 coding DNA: TGCGCCAGCAGACACGACCCCCGGGGGTTCCAAAGGGATGAGCAGTTCTTC. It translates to CASRHDPRGFQRDEQFF.

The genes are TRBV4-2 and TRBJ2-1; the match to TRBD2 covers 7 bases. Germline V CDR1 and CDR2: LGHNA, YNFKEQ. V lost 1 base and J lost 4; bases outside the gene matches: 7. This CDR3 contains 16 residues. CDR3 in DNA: TGTGCCAGCAGCCAAGCTCTAGCGGCCCAGTACAATGAGCAGTTCTTC. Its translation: CASSQALAAQYNEQFF.

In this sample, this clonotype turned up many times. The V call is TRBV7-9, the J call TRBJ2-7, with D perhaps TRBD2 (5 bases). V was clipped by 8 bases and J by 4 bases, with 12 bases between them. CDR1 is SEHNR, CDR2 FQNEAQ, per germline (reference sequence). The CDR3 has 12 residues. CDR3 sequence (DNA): TGTGCCAGCGGCCAAGGAGGATACGAGCAGTACTTC. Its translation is CASGQGGYEQYF.

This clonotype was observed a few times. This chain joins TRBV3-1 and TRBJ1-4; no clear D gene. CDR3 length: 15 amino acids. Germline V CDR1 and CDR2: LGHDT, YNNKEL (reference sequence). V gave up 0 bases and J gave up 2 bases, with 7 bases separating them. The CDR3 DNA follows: TGTGCCAGCAGCCAAGATGAGTGGACTAATGAAAAACTGTTTTTT. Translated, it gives CASSQDEWTNEKLFF.

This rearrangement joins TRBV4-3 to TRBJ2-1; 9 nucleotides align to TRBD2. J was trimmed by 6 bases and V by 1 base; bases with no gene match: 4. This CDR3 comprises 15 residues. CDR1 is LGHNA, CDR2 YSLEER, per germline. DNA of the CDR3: TGCGCCAGCAGCCAAGGGACTAGCGAGTTCAATGAGCAGTTCTTC. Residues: CASSQGTSEFNEQFF.

CDR3 nucleotide sequence: TGTGCCAGCAGCAAACCTCGGACCCAAGCGTCGTTATATGAGCAGTTCTTC. It yields the protein CASSKPRTQASLYEQFF. The chain couples TRBV7-8 to TRBJ2-1; D is undetermined. The V end lost 5 bases, the J end lost 8 bases, and 25 bases lay between the germline ends. CDR1 and CDR2 (germline): SGHVS, FQNEAQ. The CDR3 runs to 17 residues.

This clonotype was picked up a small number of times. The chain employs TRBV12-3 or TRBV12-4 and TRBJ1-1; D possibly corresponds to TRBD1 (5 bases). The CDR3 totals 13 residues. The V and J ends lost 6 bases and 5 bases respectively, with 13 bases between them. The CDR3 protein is CASRGGRVTEAFF. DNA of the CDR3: TGTGCCAGCAGGGGGGGGAGGGTTACTGAAGCTTTCTTT.

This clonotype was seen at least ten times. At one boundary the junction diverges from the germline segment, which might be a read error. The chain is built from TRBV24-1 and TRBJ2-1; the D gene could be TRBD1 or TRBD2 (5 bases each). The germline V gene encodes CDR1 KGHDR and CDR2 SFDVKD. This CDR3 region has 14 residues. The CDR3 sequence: CATSDLRDALREVF. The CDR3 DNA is TGTGCCACCAGTGATCTCCGGGACGCTCTTCGCGAGGTCTTC.

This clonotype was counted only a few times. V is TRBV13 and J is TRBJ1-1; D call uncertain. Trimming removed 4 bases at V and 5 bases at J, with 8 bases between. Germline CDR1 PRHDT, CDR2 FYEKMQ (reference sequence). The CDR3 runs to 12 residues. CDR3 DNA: TGTGCCAGCAGCTCATTTGAAACTGAAGCTTTCTTT. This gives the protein CASSSFETEAFF.

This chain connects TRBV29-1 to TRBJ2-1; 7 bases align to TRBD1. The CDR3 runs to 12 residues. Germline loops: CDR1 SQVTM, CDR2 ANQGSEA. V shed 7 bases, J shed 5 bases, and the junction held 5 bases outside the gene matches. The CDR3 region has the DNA TGCAGCGGCAGCGACAGGGACAATGAGCAGTTCTTC. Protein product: CSGSDRDNEQFF.

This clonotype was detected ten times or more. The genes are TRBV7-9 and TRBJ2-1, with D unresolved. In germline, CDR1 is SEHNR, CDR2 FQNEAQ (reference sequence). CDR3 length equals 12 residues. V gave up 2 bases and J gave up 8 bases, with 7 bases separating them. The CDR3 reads CASSLKGYEQFF. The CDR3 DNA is TGTGCCAGCAGCTTAAAGGGATATGAGCAGTTCTTC.

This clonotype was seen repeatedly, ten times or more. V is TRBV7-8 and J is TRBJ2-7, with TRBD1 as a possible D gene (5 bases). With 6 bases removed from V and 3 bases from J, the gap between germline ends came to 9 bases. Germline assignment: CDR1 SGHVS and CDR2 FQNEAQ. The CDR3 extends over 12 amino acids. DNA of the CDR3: TGTGCCAGCAGGGGGCAGGGCTACGAGCAGTACTTC. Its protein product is CASRGQGYEQYF.

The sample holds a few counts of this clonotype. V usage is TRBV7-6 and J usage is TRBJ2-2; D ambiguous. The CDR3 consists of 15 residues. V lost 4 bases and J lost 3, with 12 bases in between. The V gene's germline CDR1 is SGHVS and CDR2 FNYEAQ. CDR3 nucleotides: TGTGCCAGCAGCTGGGCGGACGACCACACCGGGGAGCTGTTTTTT. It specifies CASSWADDHTGELFF.

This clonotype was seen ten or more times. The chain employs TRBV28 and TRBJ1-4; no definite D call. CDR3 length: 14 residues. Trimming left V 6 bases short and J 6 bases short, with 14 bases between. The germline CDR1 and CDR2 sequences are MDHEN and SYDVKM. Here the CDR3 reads CASSPRGPYEKLFF. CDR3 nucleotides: TGTGCCAGCAGCCCCAGAGGACCTTATGAAAAACTGTTTTTT.

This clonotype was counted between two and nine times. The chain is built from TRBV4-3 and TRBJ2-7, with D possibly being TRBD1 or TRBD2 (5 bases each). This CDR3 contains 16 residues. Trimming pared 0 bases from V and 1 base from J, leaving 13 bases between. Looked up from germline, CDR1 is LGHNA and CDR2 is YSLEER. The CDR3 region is CASSQDGVGPSYEQYF. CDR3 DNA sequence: TGCGCCAGCAGCCAAGATGGGGTGGGACCATCCTACGAGCAGTACTTC.

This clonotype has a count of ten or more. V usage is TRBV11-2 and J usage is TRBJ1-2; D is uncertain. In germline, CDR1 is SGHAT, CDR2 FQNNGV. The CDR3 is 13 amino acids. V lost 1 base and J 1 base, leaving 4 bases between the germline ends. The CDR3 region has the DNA TGTGCCAGCAGCTTAGGAGTTAACTATGGCTACACCTTC. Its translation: CASSLGVNYGYTF.

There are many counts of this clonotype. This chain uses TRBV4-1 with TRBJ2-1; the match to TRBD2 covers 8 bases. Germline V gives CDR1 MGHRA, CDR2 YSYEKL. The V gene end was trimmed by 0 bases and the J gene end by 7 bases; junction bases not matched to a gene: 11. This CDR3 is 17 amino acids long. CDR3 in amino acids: CASSQDPSGPPINEQFF. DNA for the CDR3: TGCGCCAGCAGCCAAGATCCTAGCGGGCCGCCTATTAATGAGCAGTTCTTC.

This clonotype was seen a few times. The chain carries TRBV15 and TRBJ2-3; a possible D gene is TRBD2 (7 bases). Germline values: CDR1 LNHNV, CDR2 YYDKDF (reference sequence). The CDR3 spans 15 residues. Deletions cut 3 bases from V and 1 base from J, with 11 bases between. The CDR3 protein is CATSSRGGGTDTQYF. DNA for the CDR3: TGTGCCACCAGCAGTAGGGGGGGTGGCACAGATACGCAGTATTTT. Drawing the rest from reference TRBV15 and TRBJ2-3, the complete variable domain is DAMVIQNPRYQVTQFGKPVTLSCSQTLNHNVMYWYQQKSSQAPKLLFHYYDKDFNNEADTPDNFQSRRPNTSFCFLDIRSPGLGDTAMYLCATSSRGGGTDTQYFGPGTRLTVL.

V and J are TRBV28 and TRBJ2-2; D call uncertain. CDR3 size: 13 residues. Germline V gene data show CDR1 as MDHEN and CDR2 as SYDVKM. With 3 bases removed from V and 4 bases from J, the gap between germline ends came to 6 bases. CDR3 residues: CASSFRSTGELFF. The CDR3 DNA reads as TGTGCCAGCAGTTTTAGGAGCACCGGGGAGCTGTTTTTT.